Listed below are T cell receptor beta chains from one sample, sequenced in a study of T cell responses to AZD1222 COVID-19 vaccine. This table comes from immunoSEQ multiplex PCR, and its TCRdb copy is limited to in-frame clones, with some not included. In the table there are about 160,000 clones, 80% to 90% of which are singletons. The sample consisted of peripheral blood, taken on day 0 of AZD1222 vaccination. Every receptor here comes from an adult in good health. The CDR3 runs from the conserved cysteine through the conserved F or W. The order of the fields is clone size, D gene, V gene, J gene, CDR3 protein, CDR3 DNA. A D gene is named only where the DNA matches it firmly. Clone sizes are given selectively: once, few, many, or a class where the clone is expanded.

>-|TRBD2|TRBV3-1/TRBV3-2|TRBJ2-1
CASSPGLAGGIRNEQFF
TGTGCCAGCAGCCCGGGACTAGCGGGGGGAATCCGCAATGAGCAGTTCTTC
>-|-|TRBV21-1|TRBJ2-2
CASSKGTGRGCSTGELFF
TGTGCCAGCAGCAAAGGAACGGGCAGGGGATGTTCGACCGGGGAGCTGTTTTTT
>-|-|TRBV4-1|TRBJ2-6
CASSQGPGANVLTF
TGCGCCAGCAGCCAAGGTCCTGGGGCCAACGTCCTGACTTTC
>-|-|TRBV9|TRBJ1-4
CASSVGEGRNEKLFF
TGTGCCAGCAGCGTAGGTGAAGGCCGTAATGAAAAACTGTTTTTT
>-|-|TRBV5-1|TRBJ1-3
CASSLEAGGSGNTIYF
TGCGCCAGCAGCTTGGAGGCGGGAGGCTCTGGAAACACCATATATTTT
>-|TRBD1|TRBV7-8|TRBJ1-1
CASSLGTGGSSSSPPFF
TGTGCCAGCAGCTTAGGGACAGGGGGATCGTCGTCATCCCCCCCTTTCTTT
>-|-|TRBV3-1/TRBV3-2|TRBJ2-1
CASSQEARGDNEQFF
TGTGCCAGCAGCCAAGAAGCTAGAGGGGACAATGAGCAGTTCTTC
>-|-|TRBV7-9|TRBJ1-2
CASSLNYGYTF
TGTGCCAGCAGCTTGAACTATGGCTACACCTTC
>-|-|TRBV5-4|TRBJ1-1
CASRMRSDLDTEAFF
TGTGCCAGCAGGATGAGGTCGGACCTAGACACTGAAGCTTTCTTT
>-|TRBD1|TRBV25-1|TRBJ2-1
CASSVTGDEQFF
TGTGCCAGCAGTGTAACAGGGGATGAGCAGTTCTTC
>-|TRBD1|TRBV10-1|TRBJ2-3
CASALDRVSDTQYF
TGCGCCAGCGCCCTGGACAGGGTTTCAGATACGCAGTATTTT
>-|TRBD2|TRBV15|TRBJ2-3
CATSSSSGGTDTQYF
TGTGCCACCAGCAGCTCTAGCGGGGGCACAGATACGCAGTATTTT
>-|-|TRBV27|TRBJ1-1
CASSSAQTMNTEAFF
TGTGCCAGCAGTTCAGCACAGACAATGAACACTGAAGCTTTCTTT
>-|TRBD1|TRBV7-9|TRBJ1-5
CASSLSTGTGVGQPQHF
TGTGCCAGCAGCTTATCGACTGGGACAGGGGTGGGTCAGCCCCAGCATTTT
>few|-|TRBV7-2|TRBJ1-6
CASSSGGSYNSPLHF
TGTGCCAGCAGCTCGGGCGGCTCCTATAATTCACCCCTCCACTTT
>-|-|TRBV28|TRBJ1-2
CASSFFGRQGYGYTF
TGTGCCAGCAGTTTTTTCGGCCGGCAGGGCTATGGCTACACCTTC
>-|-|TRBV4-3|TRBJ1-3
CASSQGADFSGNTIYF
TGCGCCAGCAGCCAAGGGGCGGACTTCTCTGGAAACACCATATATTTT
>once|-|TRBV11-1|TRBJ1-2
CASSFESNYGYTF
TGTGCCAGCAGCTTCGAGAGTAACTATGGCTACACCTTC
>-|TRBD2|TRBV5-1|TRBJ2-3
CASSLPLRGGLDTQYF
TGCGCCAGCAGCCTGCCTCTCCGGGGGGGCCTAGATACGCAGTATTTT
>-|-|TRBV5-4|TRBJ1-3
CASSLGSDSGNTIYF
TGTGCCAGCAGCTTGGGGTCAGACTCTGGAAACACCATATATTTT
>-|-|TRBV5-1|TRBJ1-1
CASSLRQMNTEAFF
TGCGCCAGCAGCTTGAGACAGATGAACACTGAAGCTTTCTTT
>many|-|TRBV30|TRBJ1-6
CAWNLGSTSPLHF
TGTGCCTGGAATCTCGGTTCCACTTCACCCCTCCACTTT
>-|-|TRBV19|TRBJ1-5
CASSIRGESNQPQHF
TGTGCCAGTAGTATTAGGGGCGAGAGCAATCAGCCCCAGCATTTT
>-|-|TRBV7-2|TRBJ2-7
CASSLARDVPEQYF
TGTGCCAGCAGCTTAGCTCGGGACGTCCCCGAGCAGTACTTC
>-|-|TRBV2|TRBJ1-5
CASSERGGHLSNQPQHF
TGTGCCAGCAGTGAACGGGGCGGCCACCTGAGCAATCAGCCCCAGCATTTT
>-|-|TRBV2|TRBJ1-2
CASSELLDSYGYTF
TGTGCCAGCAGTGAGCTATTGGACAGCTATGGCTACACCTTC
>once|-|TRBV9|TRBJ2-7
CASSVGGGGYEQYF
TGTGCCAGCAGCGTAGGTGGAGGGGGCTACGAGCAGTACTTC
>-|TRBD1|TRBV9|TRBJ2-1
CASSVGGGTGIFNEQFF
TGTGCCAGCAGCGTAGGGGGTGGGACAGGGATATTCAATGAGCAGTTCTTC
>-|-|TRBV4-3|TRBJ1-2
CASSQDQAGNYGYTF
TGCGCCAGCAGCCAAGATCAGGCGGGAAACTATGGCTACACCTTC
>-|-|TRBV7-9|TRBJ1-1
CASSSGEGTTTEAFF
TGTGCCAGCAGCTCGGGTGAGGGGACGACCACTGAAGCTTTCTTT
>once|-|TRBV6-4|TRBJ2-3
CASSDRGASTDTQYF
TGTGCCAGCAGTGACCGTGGGGCTAGCACAGATACGCAGTATTTT
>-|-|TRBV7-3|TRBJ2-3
CASSLAGNPTDTQYF
TGTGCCAGCAGCTTAGCGGGGAACCCCACAGATACGCAGTATTTT
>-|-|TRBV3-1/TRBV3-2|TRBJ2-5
CASSQETLIRGGEETQYF
TGTGCCAGCAGCCAAGAGACCCTTATCCGCGGGGGCGAAGAGACCCAGTACTTC
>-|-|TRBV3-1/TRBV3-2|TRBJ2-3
CASSQALLWDTQYF
TGTGCCAGCAGCCAAGCTCTCCTGTGGGATACGCAGTATTTT
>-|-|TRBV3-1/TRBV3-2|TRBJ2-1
CASSQVGFSLYNEQFF
TGTGCCAGCAGCCAAGTGGGGTTCTCCCTTTACAATGAGCAGTTCTTC
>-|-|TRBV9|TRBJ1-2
CASSVGTVLGNYGYTF
TGTGCCAGCAGCGTAGGGACAGTCCTAGGGAACTATGGCTACACCTTC
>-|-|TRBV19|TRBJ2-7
CASSISRSYEQYF
TGTGCCAGTAGTATATCGAGGTCCTACGAGCAGTACTTC
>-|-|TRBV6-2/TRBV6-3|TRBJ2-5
CASSVPGRNFQETQYF
TGTGCCAGCAGTGTGCCGGGACGGAACTTCCAAGAGACCCAGTACTTC
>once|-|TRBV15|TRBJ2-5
CATSSERGPQETQYF
TGTGCCACCAGCAGTGAACGGGGGCCACAAGAGACCCAGTACTTC
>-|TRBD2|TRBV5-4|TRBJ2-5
CASSQGLAGQETQYF
TGTGCCAGCAGCCAGGGACTAGCGGGGCAAGAGACCCAGTACTTC
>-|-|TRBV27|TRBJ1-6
CASSWQNVNSPLHF
TGTGCCAGCAGTTGGCAGAATGTCAATTCACCCCTCCACTTT
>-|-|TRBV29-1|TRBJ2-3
CSLARTRTDTQYF
TGCAGCTTAGCAAGGACGAGAACAGATACGCAGTATTTT
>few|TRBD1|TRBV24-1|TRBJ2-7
CATSDSVQGTYEQYF
TGTGCCACCAGTGATTCAGTACAGGGGACCTACGAGCAGTACTTC
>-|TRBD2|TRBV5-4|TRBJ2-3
CASMVAGGSTDTQYF
TGTGCCAGCATGGTAGCGGGGGGCAGCACAGATACGCAGTATTTT
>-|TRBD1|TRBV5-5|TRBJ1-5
CASSLVAGGHQPQHF
TGTGCCAGCAGCTTGGTGGCAGGGGGCCATCAGCCCCAGCATTTT
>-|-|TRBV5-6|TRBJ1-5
CASSLAGDSNQPQHF
TGTGCCAGCAGCTTGGCAGGGGATAGCAATCAGCCCCAGCATTTT
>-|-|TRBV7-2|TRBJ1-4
CASSLGKGGRAEKLFF
TGTGCCAGCAGCTTAGGAAAGGGAGGGCGGGCTGAAAAACTGTTTTTT
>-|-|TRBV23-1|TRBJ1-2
CASSQRTWHGYTF
TGCGCCAGCAGTCAAAGGACCTGGCATGGCTACACCTTC
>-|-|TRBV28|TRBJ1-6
CASSPRTDLSYNSPLHF
TGTGCCAGCAGTCCAAGGACAGACCTCTCCTATAATTCACCCCTCCACTTT
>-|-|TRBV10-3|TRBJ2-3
CAISENPVFTDTQYF
TGTGCCATCAGTGAGAATCCAGTATTCACAGATACGCAGTATTTT
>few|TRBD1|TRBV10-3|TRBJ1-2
CAISDVLGQVENYGYTF
TGTGCCATCAGTGACGTACTGGGACAGGTCGAAAACTATGGCTACACCTTC
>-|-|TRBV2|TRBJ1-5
CASSSRAGGGQPQHF
TGTGCCAGCAGTTCGAGGGCTGGCGGGGGACAGCCCCAGCATTTT
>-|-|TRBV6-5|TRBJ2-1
CASSYLRTEPYNEQFF
TGTGCCAGCAGTTACTTAAGGACAGAGCCTTACAATGAGCAGTTCTTC
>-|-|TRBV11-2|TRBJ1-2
CASSLVGTFTATDYGYTF
TGTGCCAGCAGCTTAGTTGGGACATTCACCGCAACTGACTATGGCTACACCTTC
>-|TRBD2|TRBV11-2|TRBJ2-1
CASRLGRAGPYNEQFF
TGTGCCAGCAGGCTCGGGAGGGCGGGGCCCTACAATGAGCAGTTCTTC
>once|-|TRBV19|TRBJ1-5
CASTNTGGGNQPQHF
TGTGCCAGTACCAACACAGGTGGAGGCAATCAGCCCCAGCATTTT
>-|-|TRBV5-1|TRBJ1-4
CASSLGRTNEKLFF
TGCGCCAGCAGCTTGGGTCGAACTAATGAAAAACTGTTTTTT
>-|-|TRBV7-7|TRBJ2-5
CASSRGRVAQETQYF
TGTGCTAGCAGCCGAGGGCGGGTGGCACAAGAGACCCAGTACTTC